The 29 T cell receptor beta chains listed next were all sequenced from one sample in a study of blood T cell repertoires in COVID-19. Method: immunoSEQ multiplex PCR; TCRdb's copy keeps in-frame clones and lacks some. The sample contains over 250,000 clones, roughly 85% of which appear only once. The sample taken for sequencing was peripheral blood. The receptors were gathered from a woman in her 70s with acute or convalescent COVID-19.

This clone has a single count. V gene TRBV28 combines with J gene TRBJ2-4, with 8 bases that match TRBD2. Germline assignment: CDR1 MDHEN and CDR2 SYDVKM. The CDR3 spans 17 residues. V shed 3 bases, J shed 7 bases, and the junction held 14 bases outside the gene matches. This chain's CDR3 is CASSFMLAGGDGNIQYF. The DNA of the CDR3 is TGTGCCAGCAGTTTTATGTTGGCGGGGGGCGACGGGAACATTCAGTACTTC.

The rearrangement uses TRBV3-1 (or the pseudogene TRBV3-2) and TRBJ2-3, with 10 bases matching TRBD2. CDR1 LGHDT and CDR2 YNNKEL come from the germline V gene (reference sequence). V trimming: 4 bases; J trimming: 0 bases; junction bases outside the gene matches: 4. The CDR3 runs to 16 residues. This CDR3 reads CASSPTSGVSTDTQYF. The CDR3, as DNA: TGTGCCAGCAGCCCTACTAGCGGGGTGAGCACAGATACGCAGTATTTT.

V gene TRBV3-1 (or the pseudogene TRBV3-2) combines with J gene TRBJ2-1; 11 nucleotides agree with TRBD2. CDR3 length: 15 amino acids. J lost 4 bases, V lost 4 bases, and 3 bases had no gene match. Germline V gene lookup returns CDR1 LGHDT and CDR2 YNNKEL (reference sequence). The CDR3 sequence is CASSPTSGIYNEQFF. The DNA for the CDR3 is TGTGCCAGCAGCCCGACTAGCGGGATATACAATGAGCAGTTCTTC.

V and J are TRBV27 and TRBJ2-7; 7 nucleotides align to TRBD1. This CDR3 has 14 amino acids. CDR1 and CDR2 from the germline V gene are MNHEY and SMNVEV (reference sequence). V shed 10 bases and J 2 bases; nucleotides not matched to a gene: 11. The CDR3 coding sequence is TGTGCCACCGCTCACAGGGGTCTTCCCTACGAGCAGTACTTC. This sequence encodes CATAHRGLPYEQYF.

A single count supports this clone. J is TRBJ1-2 and V is TRBV5-4, with TRBD1 identical over 10 bases. The CDR3 extends over 14 amino acids. Losses at the gene ends were 0 bases for V and 7 bases for J; bases not matched to a gene: 3. CDR1 is SGHNT and CDR2 is YYREEE in the germline V gene (reference sequence). The CDR3 here is CASSLVGTGVGYTF. For the CDR3, the DNA is TGTGCCAGCAGCTTGGTAGGGACAGGGGTTGGCTACACCTTC.

This chain connects TRBV11-2 to TRBJ1-1; D is possibly TRBD1 (6 bases). Trimming took 3 bases from V and 2 from J, leaving 16 bases between them. The CDR3 is 16 residues long. The V gene's germline CDR1 is SGHAT and CDR2 FQNNGV. The CDR3 is CASSLVGGRKNTEAFF. CDR3 in DNA: TGTGCCAGCAGCTTGGTGGGGGGGCGAAAAAACACTGAAGCTTTCTTT. Drawing the rest from reference TRBV11-2 and TRBJ1-1, the complete variable domain is EAGVAQSPRYKIIEKRQSVAFWCNPISGHATLYWYQQILGQGPKLLIQFQNNGVVDDSQLPKDRFSAERLKGVDSTLKIQPAKLEDSAVYLCASSLVGGRKNTEAFFGQGTRLTVV.

This chain connects TRBV11-2 to TRBJ2-5; no firm D call. The V and J ends lost 0 bases and 2 bases respectively, with 10 bases between them. CDR3 length equals 15 residues. From germline, CDR1 is SGHAT and CDR2 FQNNGV. The DNA of the CDR3 is TGTGCCAGCAGCTTAGACTACGGTATACAAGAGACCCAGTACTTC. Residues: CASSLDYGIQETQYF.

V gene TRBV7-9 combines with J gene TRBJ2-3, with 7 bases matching TRBD1. V was pared by 5 bases and J by 3 bases, with 5 bases of the junction left unmatched. This CDR3 comprises 14 residues. Germline-derived CDR1 and CDR2 are SEHNR and FQNEAQ (reference sequence). CDR3 in amino acids: CASSPSDRTDTQYF. The CDR3 DNA is TGTGCCAGCAGCCCCTCGGACAGGACAGATACGCAGTATTTT.

The J gene is TRBJ1-2, the V gene TRBV11-2, with 9 nucleotides matching TRBD1. Germline-derived CDR1 and CDR2 are SGHAT and FQNNGV. The CDR3 length is 15 residues. V was pared by 4 bases and J by 3 bases, with 6 bases of the junction left unmatched. The chain's CDR3 is CASSSGDRAYYGYTF. Written as DNA, the CDR3 is TGTGCCAGCAGCTCAGGGGACAGGGCCTACTATGGCTACACCTTC.

The rearrangement joins TRBV7-8 to TRBJ2-4, with D possibly matching TRBD2 (6 bases). Trimming pared 4 bases from V and 8 bases from J, leaving 18 bases between. Germline lookup yields CDR1 SGHVS and CDR2 FQNEAQ. The CDR3 is 15 residues long. CDR3 nucleotides: TGTGCCAGCAGCTCTGGGCGGCTTCCGGGAGACATTCAGTACTTC. Protein sequence: CASSSGRLPGDIQYF. Combining the CDR3 with reference TRBV7-8 and TRBJ2-4 gives the whole variable domain GAGVSQSPRYKVAKRGQDVALRCDPISGHVSLFWYQQALGQGPEFLTYFQNEAQLDKSGLPSDRFFAERPEGSVSTLKIQRTQQEDSAVYLCASSSGRLPGDIQYFGAGTRLSVL.

The DNA for the CDR3 is TGCGCCAGCAGCAGACTAGCGGGGACGGAGAATGAGCAGTTCTTC. It specifies CASSRLAGTENEQFF. The chain employs TRBV5-1 and TRBJ2-1; 11 bases are a match to TRBD2. CDR1 and CDR2 (germline): SGHRS, YFSETQ. The trim removed 4 bases at V and 7 bases at J, leaving 7 bases unmatched. The CDR3 is 15 residues long.

The J gene is TRBJ1-1, the V gene TRBV7-8; D may be TRBD1 (5 bases). The CDR3 runs to 13 residues. With 3 bases removed from V and 8 bases from J, the gap between germline ends came to 13 bases. The germline gives CDR1 SGHVS, CDR2 FQNEAQ. The CDR3 is CASSLVRVTEAFF. CDR3 sequence (DNA): TGTGCCAGCAGCTTGGTCAGGGTGACCGAAGCTTTCTTT.

The rearrangement uses TRBV7-8 and TRBJ1-3, with TRBD1 identical over 8 bases. Trimming took 3 bases from V and 7 from J; bases not matched to a gene: 5. The germline V gene has CDR1 SGHVS and CDR2 FQNEAQ. CDR3 length: 14 residues. CDR3 DNA sequence: TGTGCCAGCAGCTTGGACAGGGCAAGGAACACCATATATTTT. Translating gives CASSLDRARNTIYF. The whole variable domain, remainder taken from reference TRBV7-8 and TRBJ1-3, is GAGVSQSPRYKVAKRGQDVALRCDPISGHVSLFWYQQALGQGPEFLTYFQNEAQLDKSGLPSDRFFAERPEGSVSTLKIQRTQQEDSAVYLCASSLDRARNTIYFGEGSWLTVV.

The table lists this clone with a count of one. The chain has TRBV1 and TRBJ2-1; the table assigns TRBD2, which was not confirmed against the DNA. TRBV1 is marked as a pseudogene. The CDR3 spans 17 residues. The CDR3 protein is CTSGGEGLASVYNEQFF. CDR3 nucleotides: TGCACCAGCGGCGGGGAGGGACTAGCGTCGGTCTACAATGAGCAGTTCTTC.

In its sample, this clone was seen once. The chain is built from TRBV25-1 and TRBJ1-2; D might be TRBD1 (5 bases). The V gene lost 6 bases and the J gene lost 2 bases, with 10 bases spanning the gap. The germline gives CDR1 MGHDK, CDR2 SYGVNS. This CDR3 has 13 amino acids. Here the CDR3 reads CASSQRGNYGYTF. DNA of the CDR3: TGTGCCAGCAGCCAAAGGGGAAACTATGGCTACACCTTC.

J is TRBJ1-2 and V is TRBV4-1, with D perhaps TRBD1 (6 bases). This CDR3 is built from 13 residues. The germline CDR1 and CDR2 sequences are MGHRA and YSYEKL. Between the trimmed V and J ends, which lost 2 bases and 4 bases, there was a span of 8 bases. The CDR3: CASSQTGFYGYTF. The CDR3 bases are TGCGCCAGCAGCCAAACAGGGTTCTATGGCTACACCTTC.

This clone showed up just a few times. This chain connects TRBV5-6 to TRBJ1-2; TRBD1 is a possible D gene (6 bases). Germline V gene sequence: CDR1 SGHDT, CDR2 YYEEEE. CDR3 length equals 14 residues. Trimming pared 0 bases from V and 11 bases from J, leaving 17 bases between. The CDR3 coding sequence is TGTGCCAGCAGCTTGGGGGTTACCACAGGGCTGTACACCTTC. This gives the protein CASSLGVTTGLYTF.

The genes are TRBV30 and TRBJ1-5; D unresolved. V dropped 3 bases and J dropped 1 base, with 7 bases sitting between them. This CDR3 is 13 amino acids long. Germline assignment: CDR1 GTSNPN and CDR2 SVGIG (reference sequence). CDR3 DNA sequence: TGTGCCTGGAGCGAGGGAAGCAATCAGCCCCAGCATTTT. It encodes CAWSEGSNQPQHF.

The V gene is TRBV19, the J gene TRBJ2-1, with D possibly being TRBD2 (6 bases). This CDR3 has 17 amino acids. Trimming pared 0 bases from V and 6 bases from J, leaving 18 bases between. Germline values: CDR1 LNHDA, CDR2 SQIVND (reference sequence). Here the CDR3 reads CASSIDYRRGNVNEQFF. CDR3 nucleotides: TGTGCCAGTAGTATAGATTACCGGCGGGGCAACGTCAATGAGCAGTTCTTC. Combining the CDR3 with reference TRBV19 and TRBJ2-1 gives the whole variable domain DGGITQSPKYLFRKEGQNVTLSCEQNLNHDAMYWYRQDPGQGLRLIYYSQIVNDFQKGDIAEGYSVSREKKESFPLTVTSAQKNPTAFYLCASSIDYRRGNVNEQFFGPGTRLTVL.

The chain recombines TRBV19 with TRBJ2-2; D is possibly TRBD2 (6 bases). The ends were cut back, 6 bases at V and 3 bases at J, with 8 bases in the middle. Germline CDR1 LNHDA, CDR2 SQIVND (reference sequence). CDR3 length equals 13 residues. The CDR3 spells CASSGGDTGELFF. The CDR3 region has the DNA TGTGCCAGTAGCGGAGGGGACACCGGGGAGCTGTTTTTT.

This sequence joins TRBV6-5 and TRBJ2-1, with D maybe TRBD2 (5 bases). This CDR3 contains 15 residues. Germline V gene lookup returns CDR1 MNHEY and CDR2 SVGAGI. V lost 5 bases and J 4 bases, leaving 15 bases between the germline ends. CDR3 residues: CASSPSGIQYNEQFF. Written as DNA, the CDR3 is TGTGCCAGCAGTCCTTCCGGGATACAGTACAATGAGCAGTTCTTC.

The V gene is TRBV13, the J gene TRBJ1-1; 8 nucleotides align to TRBD1. Trimming at V came to 5 bases and at J to 0 bases, leaving 8 bases not matched to a gene. The V gene's germline CDR1 is PRHDT and CDR2 FYEKMQ (reference sequence). The CDR3 is 16 residues long. The DNA of the CDR3 is TGTGCCAGCAGCGCCCAGGGGGCACGGGTGAACACTGAAGCTTTCTTT. It specifies CASSAQGARVNTEAFF.

The chain carries TRBV6-5 and TRBJ1-1; 8 positions match TRBD1. The J segment lost 3 bases and the V segment lost 7 bases, leaving 1 base of the junction unmatched. The germline CDR1 and CDR2 sequences are MNHEY and SVGAGI. The CDR3 loop spans 12 amino acids. DNA for the CDR3: TGTGCCAGCAAACAGGGGGACACTGAAGCTTTCTTT. It encodes CASKQGDTEAFF.

The chain combines TRBV30 with TRBJ2-7; 10 positions agree with TRBD1. The CDR3 consists of 13 residues. The V segment lost 5 bases and the J segment 1 base; nucleotides outside the gene matches: 2. Per the germline V gene, CDR1 is GTSNPN and CDR2 is SVGIG (reference sequence). The DNA for the CDR3 is TGTGCCTGGGACAGGGGGCTTTCCTACGAGCAGTACTTC. Protein product: CAWDRGLSYEQYF.

V and J are TRBV10-1 and TRBJ2-2; 7 nucleotides line up with TRBD1. The V gene's germline CDR1 is WNHNN and CDR2 SYGVQD (reference sequence). This CDR3 region has 18 residues. The V and J ends lost 4 bases and 5 bases, in that order; junction bases with no gene match: 16. The CDR3 loop reads CASSGPDRMSSWTGELFF. In DNA form, the CDR3 reads TGCGCCAGCAGTGGGCCGGACAGGATGAGTTCGTGGACCGGGGAGCTGTTTTTT.

This clone was picked up one time. In DNA form, the CDR3 reads TGTGCCACCTTAACCCAGGGCCCGTACTCCTACGAGCAGTACTTC. The encoded protein is CATLTQGPYSYEQYF. V usage is TRBV6-5 and J usage is TRBJ2-7; possible D gene TRBD1, 5 bases. The CDR3 consists of 15 residues. Germline values: CDR1 MNHEY, CDR2 SVGAGI. V lost 10 bases and J 0 bases, leaving 19 bases between the germline ends.

This CDR3 reads CASSGQGAGEQFF. In DNA form, the CDR3 reads TGTGCCAGCTCAGGACAGGGGGCTGGTGAGCAGTTCTTC. The V and J genes are TRBV2 and TRBJ2-1, with 11 nucleotides matching TRBD1. V gave up 8 bases and J gave up 9 bases; unmatched junction bases: 6. The CDR3 has 13 residues. Germline CDR1 and CDR2: SNHLY and FYNNEI.

The CDR3 loop reads CATLITSRGPREAFF. CDR3 in DNA: TGTGCCACACTAATTACGAGCAGGGGGCCCCGTGAAGCTTTCTTT. The chain has TRBV19 and TRBJ1-1; TRBD1 agrees at 8 bases. The CDR3 runs 15 residues. CDR1 and CDR2 (germline): LNHDA, SQIVND (reference sequence). V shed 10 bases, J shed 7 bases, and the junction held 17 bases outside the gene matches.

This clone was seen only once. J is TRBJ2-5 and V is TRBV4-1; TRBD2 is a possible D gene (6 bases). The germline V gene encodes CDR1 MGHRA and CDR2 YSYEKL. This CDR3 contains 13 residues. The V end lost 1 base, the J end lost 9 bases, and 12 bases lay between the germline ends. The CDR3 loop is CASSQGYIAAQYF. In DNA, the CDR3 is TGCGCCAGCAGCCAAGGTTACATAGCGGCCCAGTACTTC.